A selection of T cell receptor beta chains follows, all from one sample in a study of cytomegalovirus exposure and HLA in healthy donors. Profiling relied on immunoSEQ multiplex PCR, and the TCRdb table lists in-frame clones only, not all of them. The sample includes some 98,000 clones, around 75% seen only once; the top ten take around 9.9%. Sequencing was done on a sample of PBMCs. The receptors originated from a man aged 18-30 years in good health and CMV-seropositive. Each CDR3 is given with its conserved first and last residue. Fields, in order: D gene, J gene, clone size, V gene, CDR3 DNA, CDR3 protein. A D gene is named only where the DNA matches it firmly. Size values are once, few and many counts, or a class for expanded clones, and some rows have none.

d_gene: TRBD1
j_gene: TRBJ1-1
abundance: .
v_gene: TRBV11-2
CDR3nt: TGTGCCAGCAGCTTGGGGTCGACAGGGTCCCCTGAAGCTTTCTTT
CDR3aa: CASSLGSTGSPEAFF

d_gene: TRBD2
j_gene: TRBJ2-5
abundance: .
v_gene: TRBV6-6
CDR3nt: TGTGCCAGCAGTTACGGGGGGGGAGAGACCCAGTACTTC
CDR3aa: CASSYGGGETQYF

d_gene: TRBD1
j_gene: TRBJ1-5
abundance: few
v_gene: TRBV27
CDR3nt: TGTGCCAGCAGTTTAGCCAGGGGGCCTAGTCAGCCCCAGCATTTT
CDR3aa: CASSLARGPSQPQHF

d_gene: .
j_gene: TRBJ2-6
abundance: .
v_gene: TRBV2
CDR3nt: TGTGCCAGCAGGGTCTCAGGGGCCGGGGCCAACGTCCTGACTTTC
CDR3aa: CASRVSGAGANVLTF

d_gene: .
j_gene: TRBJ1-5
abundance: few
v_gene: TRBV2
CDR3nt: TGTGCCAGCGGTGGGACTCAATCGGGGTATCAGCCCCAGCATTTT
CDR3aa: CASGGTQSGYQPQHF

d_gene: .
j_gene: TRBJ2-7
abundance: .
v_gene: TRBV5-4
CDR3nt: TGTGCCAGCAGCCCCAGGTATCGAAACGAGCAGTACTTC
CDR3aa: CASSPRYRNEQYF

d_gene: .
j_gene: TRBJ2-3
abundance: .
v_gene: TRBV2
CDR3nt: TGTGCCAGCCTCACAGATACGCAGTATTTT
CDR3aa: CASLTDTQYF

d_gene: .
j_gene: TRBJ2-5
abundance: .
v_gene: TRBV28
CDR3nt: TGTGCCAGCAGTTCCCACAGCGGGCCCTACCAAGAGACCCAGTACTTC
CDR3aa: CASSSHSGPYQETQYF

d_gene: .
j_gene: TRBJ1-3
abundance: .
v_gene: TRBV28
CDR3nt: TGTGCCAGCAGCCCCCCCATCGGTGGCACCATATATTTT
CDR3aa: CASSPPIGGTIYF

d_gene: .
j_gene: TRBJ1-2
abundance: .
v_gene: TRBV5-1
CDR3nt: TGCGCCAGCACTCCCGGGGGGTTGAGCTATGGCTACACCTTC
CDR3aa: CASTPGGLSYGYTF

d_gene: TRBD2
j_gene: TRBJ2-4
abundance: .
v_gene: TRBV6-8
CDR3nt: TGTGCCAGCAGCGGGACTAGCGGGGGGGCGGCCAAAAACATTCAGTACTTC
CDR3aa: CASSGTSGGAAKNIQYF

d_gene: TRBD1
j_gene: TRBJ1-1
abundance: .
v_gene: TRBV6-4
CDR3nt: TGTGCCAGCAGTCCGACAGGGTTCGGCACTGAAGCTTTCTTT
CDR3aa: CASSPTGFGTEAFF